This T cell receptor beta chain was sequenced for a study of Graves' ophthalmopathy and Graves' hyperthyroidism. Broader study findings: Blood contained most expanded thyroid clonotypes exceeding 0.001 frequency. A model built from 13 signatures distinguished ophthalmopathy from stable hyperthyroidism with approximately 89% sensitivity and about 84% specificity. Predictions made by the model for ophthalmopathy progression reached 70% to 71% sensitivity and roughly 79% specificity.

Germline V gene sequence: CDR1 LNHDA, CDR2 SQIVND (reference sequence). V dropped 4 bases and J dropped 8 bases, with 11 bases sitting between them. The CDR3 is 12 residues long. The starting material, 10 ml of fresh peripheral blood, provided the PBMCs. RNA transcripts yielded amplified TCR beta CDR3 regions. Second-round multiplex PCR came after a first-round RT-PCR that employed HTBI primers. TCRdb independently ran MiXCR on the multiplex PCR reads; one entry per CDR3 protein. The data contain 600,000 to 950,000 distinct CDR3 sequences, roughly two fifths of them seen just once; the ten biggest clones take up roughly 45%. A note on this clonotype: The antigen remains unidentified.

The sample was peripheral blood. The TCR comes from an adult man with Graves' ophthalmopathy. This chain joins TRBV19 and TRBJ1-2, with D maybe TRBD1 (6 bases). The chain's CDR3 is CASSRQVSGYTF. Written as DNA, the CDR3 is TGTGCCAGTAGTAGACAGGTCTCCGGCTACACCTTC. The whole variable domain, filled in from reference TRBV19 and TRBJ1-2, reads DGGITQSPKYLFRKEGQNVTLSCEQNLNHDAMYWYRQDPGQGLRLIYYSQIVNDFQKGDIAEGYSVSREKKESFPLTVTSAQKNPTAFYLCASSRQVSGYTFGSGTRLTVV.